This T cell receptor beta chain originates from a study of blood T cell repertoires in COVID-19. Repertoires were generated with immunoSEQ multiplex PCR, while TCRdb's copy carries only in-frame clones and drops some. The sample carries some 200,000 clones, approximately 90% recorded once. CDR3 length equals 13 residues. Germline assignment: CDR1 MNHEY and CDR2 SVGAGI. Trimming cost V 6 bases and J 2 bases, with 8 bases left between them. The clonotype originates from a man in his 70s with acute or convalescent COVID-19. The specimen sequenced was peripheral blood. The chain carries TRBV6-5 and TRBJ1-5; maybe TRBD1 (5 bases). The CDR3 is CASSRDGNQPQHF. In DNA form, the CDR3 reads TGTGCCAGCAGCAGGGATGGCAATCAGCCCCAGCATTTT.